These 28 T cell receptor beta chains came from one sample sequenced in a study of CD8 T cells in Susac syndrome. Reverse transcription of roughly 0.45 to 1 ug RNA was performed with random hexamers. MiXCR, applied by TCRdb to the immunoSEQ multiplex PCR reads, yields one record per CDR3 protein. Of around 200,000 distinct CDR3 sequences listed, approximately 96% are singletons. The sequenced sample consisted of CD4+ T cells from PBMCs. The receptors originated from a human donor with multiple sclerosis.

V is TRBV29-1 and J is TRBJ2-7; 9 bases map to TRBD1. V shed 4 bases and J 3 bases; nucleotides not matched to a gene: 4. Germline V lookup: CDR1 SQVTM, CDR2 ANQGSEA. This CDR3 has 13 amino acids. In nucleotides, the CDR3 is TGCAGCGTTGGGATGGACAGGGGCTACGAGCAGTACTTC. It encodes CSVGMDRGYEQYF.

The rearrangement joins TRBV12-3 or TRBV12-4 to TRBJ2-2; 8 bases map to TRBD1. V gave up 8 bases and J gave up 5 bases; unmatched junction bases: 10. The CDR3 is made up of 15 amino acids. The CDR3: CASCRQGASTGELFF. The CDR3 nucleotides are TGTGCCAGCTGTAGGCAGGGGGCGAGTACCGGGGAGCTGTTTTTT.

The chain carries TRBV4-1 and TRBJ2-7; D possibly corresponds to TRBD1 (6 bases). Germline V gene data show CDR1 as MGHRA and CDR2 as YSYEKL. V dropped 4 bases and J dropped 1 base, with 17 bases sitting between them. This CDR3 contains 16 residues. This chain's CDR3 is CASSPMYVGTSYEQYF. CDR3 bases: TGCGCCAGCAGCCCGATGTACGTGGGGACATCCTACGAGCAGTACTTC.

The CDR3 bases are TGTGCCAGCAGTCAAAACACAGGGAGCACTAATGAAAAACTGTTTTTT. It specifies CASSQNTGSTNEKLFF. The rearrangement links TRBV28 to TRBJ1-4, with D tentatively TRBD1 (6 bases). CDR3 length: 16 residues. CDR1 MDHEN and CDR2 SYDVKM come from the germline V gene. Trimming left V 5 bases short and J 2 bases short, with 15 bases between.

The rearrangement links TRBV7-9 to TRBJ1-5, with D unclear. The CDR3 consists of 14 residues. Trimming took 4 bases from V and 0 from J, leaving 7 bases between them. CDR1 and CDR2 (germline): SEHNR, FQNEAQ (reference sequence). The CDR3 sequence is CASSYGSSNQPQHF. In DNA, the CDR3 is TGTGCCAGCAGCTACGGGAGTAGCAATCAGCCCCAGCATTTT.

In this sample, this clonotype turned up once. This chain links TRBV19 with TRBJ1-2; 7 bases agree with TRBD1. Germline V gene sequence: CDR1 LNHDA, CDR2 SQIVND (reference sequence). The CDR3 spans 13 residues. V dropped 5 bases and J dropped 4; count of bases not matched to a gene: 4. Written as DNA, the CDR3 is TGTGCCAGTAGTTCAGGGGGGAGCTATGGCTACACCTTC. As protein: CASSSGGSYGYTF.

The chain combines TRBV30 with TRBJ1-2, with 7 bases lining up with TRBD1. This CDR3 contains 12 residues. With 8 bases clipped from V and 4 bases from J, the junction kept 7 bases outside the gene matches. CDR1 GTSNPN and CDR2 SVGIG come from the germline V gene (reference sequence). CDR3 loop: CARGRDSYGYTF. CDR3 in DNA: TGTGCCCGGGGAAGGGACAGCTATGGCTACACCTTC.

The V and J genes are TRBV2 and TRBJ1-5; D not certain. The V gene's germline CDR1 is SNHLY and CDR2 FYNNEI. The CDR3 loop spans 15 amino acids. Trimming removed 2 bases from V and 8 bases from J, with 16 bases in between. This CDR3 reads CASSENEQEGEPQHF. CDR3 DNA sequence: TGTGCCAGCAGTGAAAACGAGCAGGAGGGCGAGCCCCAGCATTTT.

The chain recombines TRBV29-1 with TRBJ1-2; the D gene is possibly TRBD1 (5 bases). Looked up from germline, CDR1 is SQVTM and CDR2 is ANQGSEA. This CDR3 region has 13 residues. V was trimmed by 5 bases and J by 4 bases, leaving 14 bases between them. The CDR3: CSVLQGYSYGYTF. In DNA, the CDR3 is TGCAGCGTTCTTCAGGGATATTCCTATGGCTACACCTTC.

V usage is TRBV30 and J usage is TRBJ1-5; no clear D. The CDR3 spans 13 residues. The germline V gene encodes CDR1 GTSNPN and CDR2 SVGIG (reference sequence). V gave up 3 bases and J gave up 1 base, with 7 bases separating them. The CDR3 protein is CAWRGPSNQPQHF. The CDR3 coding sequence is TGTGCCTGGAGGGGTCCGAGCAATCAGCCCCAGCATTTT.

This rearrangement joins TRBV27 to TRBJ2-2, with TRBD1 identical over 7 bases. The CDR3 is made up of 14 amino acids. Looked up from germline, CDR1 is MNHEY and CDR2 is SMNVEV (reference sequence). The V segment lost 5 bases and the J segment 7 bases; nucleotides outside the gene matches: 7. CDR3 sequence (DNA): TGTGCCAGCAGTCCCTCGACAGGGATCGGGGAGCTGTTTTTT. Translated: CASSPSTGIGELFF.

V is TRBV5-4 and J is TRBJ1-1; 12 bases fit TRBD1. The germline gives CDR1 SGHNT, CDR2 YYREEE (reference sequence). With V trimmed by 2 bases and J by 3 bases, 2 bases remained unmatched. The CDR3 covers 15 residues. The CDR3 loop is CASSFRDRGHTEAFF. The CDR3 coding sequence is TGTGCCAGCAGCTTCCGGGACAGGGGGCACACTGAAGCTTTCTTT.

The chain couples TRBV7-9 to TRBJ1-6; D perhaps matches TRBD1 (6 bases). The germline V gene has CDR1 SEHNR and CDR2 FQNEAQ (reference sequence). The CDR3 loop spans 16 amino acids. Trimming took 5 bases from V and 0 from J, leaving 11 bases between them. This chain's CDR3 is CASSHQGSSYNSPLHF. CDR3 nucleotide sequence: TGTGCCAGCAGCCATCAGGGGAGCTCCTATAATTCACCCCTCCACTTT.

V gene TRBV7-2 combines with J gene TRBJ2-3; maybe TRBD2 (5 bases). CDR3 size: 13 residues. Deletions cut 6 bases from V and 5 bases from J, with 12 bases between. Looked up from germline, CDR1 is SGHTA and CDR2 is FQGNSA. In DNA form, the CDR3 reads TGTGCCAGCAGATACACTAGGTTAGATACGCAGTATTTT. Its translation is CASRYTRLDTQYF.

In its sample, this clonotype was seen once. The chain carries TRBV29-1 and TRBJ2-5; the D gene is possibly TRBD2 (5 bases). V was trimmed by 6 bases and J by 5 bases, leaving 16 bases between them. CDR1 is SQVTM, CDR2 ANQGSEA, per germline. This CDR3 is built from 13 residues. CDR3 bases: TGCAGCGTCGCCCTTAACACGGGGGAGACCCAGTACTTC. Protein sequence: CSVALNTGETQYF.

The chain carries TRBV20-1 and TRBJ2-5; D gene unclear. The CDR3 totals 12 residues. Germline CDR1 DFQATT, CDR2 SNEGSKA (reference sequence). Trimming left V 4 bases short and J 3 bases short, with 9 bases between. Here the CDR3 reads CSATVGEETQYF. In DNA, the CDR3 is TGCAGTGCTACCGTCGGCGAAGAGACCCAGTACTTC.

The gene calls are TRBV5-1 and TRBJ1-1; D not resolved. With 0 bases removed from V and 6 bases from J, the gap between germline ends came to 12 bases. Germline lookup yields CDR1 SGHRS and CDR2 YFSETQ. This CDR3 is built from 14 residues. CDR3 amino acids: CASSLVPDKPEAFF. Here the CDR3 DNA reads TGCGCCAGCAGCTTGGTCCCTGACAAACCTGAAGCTTTCTTT.

This rearrangement joins TRBV12-3 or TRBV12-4 to TRBJ1-1, with D perhaps matching TRBD1 (5 bases). Trimming removed 2 bases from V and 0 bases from J, with 10 bases in between. The CDR3 has 15 residues. CDR3 nucleotide sequence: TGTGCCAGCAGTTTATTCGGGGCCATGAACACTGAAGCTTTCTTT. Protein product: CASSLFGAMNTEAFF.

The rearrangement links TRBV4-1 to TRBJ1-1; 7 bases are a match to TRBD1. This CDR3 is 17 amino acids long. V lost 3 bases and J lost 0; bases outside the gene matches: 10. The germline CDR1 and CDR2 sequences are MGHRA and YSYEKL. The CDR3 nucleotides are TGCGCCAGCAGCCAGATGGCCGTTGGGACAGTGAACACTGAAGCTTTCTTT. It yields the protein CASSQMAVGTVNTEAFF.

The J gene is TRBJ2-7, the V gene TRBV9, with D uncertain. This CDR3 comprises 13 residues. V lost 0 bases to trimming and J lost 2 bases, with 6 bases between them. CDR1 SGDLS and CDR2 YYNGEE come from the germline V gene. The CDR3 is CASSVEGTYEQYF. For the CDR3, the DNA is TGTGCCAGCAGCGTAGAAGGGACCTACGAGCAGTACTTC.

The chain carries TRBV7-3 and TRBJ2-3; 7 positions match TRBD1. This CDR3 has 17 amino acids. The germline V gene has CDR1 SGHTA and CDR2 FQGTGA. Trimming at V came to 5 bases and at J to 1 base, leaving 12 bases not matched to a gene. CDR3 region: CASSPRIDRVGTDTQYF. The CDR3 nucleotides are TGTGCCAGCAGCCCTAGAATCGACAGGGTGGGCACAGATACGCAGTATTTT.

The rearrangement joins TRBV30 to TRBJ2-5; tentatively, D is TRBD2 (6 bases). The V gene's germline CDR1 is GTSNPN and CDR2 SVGIG (reference sequence). The CDR3 extends over 13 amino acids. V lost 0 bases, J lost 5 bases, and 10 bases lay in between. CDR3 sequence reads: CAWSVGGTETQYF. The CDR3 DNA sequence: TGTGCCTGGAGTGTCGGAGGGACGGAGACCCAGTACTTC.

In nucleotides, the CDR3 is TGTGCCAGCAGCTTCCAGATTGAGCAGTTCTTC. It encodes CASSFQIEQFF. The rearrangement uses TRBV12-3 or TRBV12-4 and TRBJ2-1; D unresolved. With 6 bases removed from V and 9 bases from J, the gap between germline ends came to 9 bases. This CDR3 has 11 residues.

V and J are TRBV9 and TRBJ2-3, with TRBD2 identical over 10 bases. V gave up 3 bases and J gave up 0 bases; unmatched junction bases: 4. Germline V gene lookup returns CDR1 SGDLS and CDR2 YYNGEE. This CDR3 is 16 amino acids long. The CDR3 region is CASSGTSGASTDTQYF. The CDR3 nucleotides read TGTGCCAGCAGCGGAACTAGCGGGGCTAGCACAGATACGCAGTATTTT.

The chain has TRBV9 and TRBJ1-6; tentative D call: TRBD1 (6 bases). The CDR3 length is 15 residues. V lost 0 bases and J 7 bases, leaving 11 bases between the germline ends. CDR1 and CDR2 (germline): SGDLS, YYNGEE. For the CDR3, the DNA is TGTGCCAGCAGCGTAGTGGGGGCTGACAATTCACCCCTCCACTTT. Translating gives CASSVVGADNSPLHF. Looking up the rest from reference TRBV9 and TRBJ1-6 gives the full variable domain: DSGVTQTPKHLITATGQRVTLRCSPRSGDLSVYWYQQSLDQGLQFLIQYYNGEERAKGNILERFSAQQFPDLHSELNLSSLELGDSALYFCASSVVGADNSPLHFGNGTRLTVT.

The rearrangement uses TRBV6-6 and TRBJ2-1; D gene ambiguous. V dropped 5 bases and J dropped 7 bases, with 6 bases sitting between them. In germline, CDR1 is MNHNY, CDR2 SVGAGI (reference sequence). CDR3 size: 11 residues. The CDR3: CASSGRNEQFF. CDR3 bases: TGTGCCAGCAGTGGACGAAATGAGCAGTTCTTC.

The chain couples TRBV10-3 to TRBJ2-7, with D tentatively TRBD1 (5 bases). The ends were cut back, 11 bases at V and 5 bases at J, with 13 bases in the middle. This CDR3 is built from 11 residues. Germline CDR1 ENHRY, CDR2 SYGVKD. The CDR3 DNA sequence: TGTGCCGTCTCAGGGTGGAACGAGCAGTACTTC. Translation: CAVSGWNEQYF.

The gene calls are TRBV12-3 or TRBV12-4 and TRBJ2-3, with 13 bases matching TRBD2. This CDR3 region has 15 residues. The ends lost 5 bases at V and 5 bases at J; junction bases unmatched: 4. The CDR3, as DNA: TGTGCCAGCAGTCCCCGACTAGCGGGGGGAGATACGCAGTATTTT. This encodes CASSPRLAGGDTQYF.